This paragraph covers one T cell receptor beta chain sequence. Its antigen is unknown. Mouse gene names and germline sequences are used here. Sequencing ends 1 residue short of the CDR3 end; the germline J gene provides the rest. Reading the germline V gene (reference sequence) gives CDR1 NNHNN and CDR2 SYGAGS. The CDR3 starts with the cysteine, ends with the phenylalanine, and has 16 residues. The 45 bases shown cover part of the CDR3, and their frame starts at base 1. V ends up 0 bases short and J 3 bases short, with an unmatched junction base count of 5. Libraries were built with the immunoSEQ multiplex PCR assay. TCRbeta CDR3 sequencing was performed at survey depth by Adaptive Biotechnologies, and CDR3 sequences, V/J genes, productive frequency and template counts were reported. Amplification of TCR beta CDR3 regions was performed from genomic DNA rather than from RNA. Per the original workflow: Jensen-Shannon divergence was used to quantify pairwise repertoire overlap between tissues, with a value of 1 meaning complete divergence and a value of 0 meaning identical repertoires. Based on pairwise JSD values, tissues were grouped by single-linkage agglomerative hierarchical clustering, and the results were shown as dendrograms. GLIPH2 was applied to all patient samples using simulation_depth 1000, kmer_min_depth 3, and cdr3_length_cutoff 8, and only groups with more than two unique CDR3s were retained. In a standardized tissue-overlap score, Jaccard GLIPH-group overlap across patients was extrapolated to a standard repertoire size of 1000 clones. To look at how diversity was associated with clinical or experimental variables, linear mixed-effect models were used, with tissue treated as a fixed effect and individual treated as a random effect. TCRdb retrieved this table from immuneACCESS and kept in-frame rearrangements only. Not all clones are present; in checked studies, unresolved V genes account for under half, and no reason is known for the remainder. That table gives V, J and clone size, and the DNA gave D and trimming. This sample comprises under 4,500 clones, approximately 60% of them detected only once. The top ten clonotypes cover about 28% of the sample.

What this sample's time point label stands for: mouse harvest day 7 after allogeneic transplant. Mouse grafts combined 10^7 T-cell-depleted bone marrow cells with 10^6 splenic CD5+ T cells, given via tail vein injection. Mouse GVHD was modeled in a major MHC-mismatch B6 (H2b) into BALB/c (H2d) model, with tissues profiled at day 7 or 14. On day 7 or 14 post-transplant, mouse tissues and retro-orbital blood were harvested with separate sterile tools for each animal, and livers were flushed beforehand. Before genomic DNA was isolated with the DNeasy Blood & Tissue Kit, mouse tissues were minced with razor blades in buffered saline. These data are taken from a study of tissue T cells after allogeneic stem cell transplantation (dated by TCRdb to 2021 to 2024). For the wider study: TCR beta repertoires were profiled across many tissues obtained from research autopsies of patients with and without GVHD, as well as in mouse models of GVHD. The human part of the study was a prospective observational study with no blinding and no randomization. Summary of the overall study and its limitations: The patient cohort was small and varied clinically, and sampling depth was recognized as a limitation. Only a few T cell clones appeared in more than one patient, yet motif-based clustering showed tissue-specific repertoire signatures that were shared between patients. Within patients, how anatomically similar tissues were was a major factor shaping TCR repertoire composition, regardless of disease or transplant status. The study did not determine which tissue TCRs were alloreactive or antigen-specific, and some clones might have been persisting host cells. In both patients and mice, only a limited portion of the TCR repertoire detected in tissues was captured by blood and spleen T cells.

What was sequenced was spleen. The sequence came from a female BALB/c mouse given C57BL/6 T cells with graft-versus-host disease after an allogeneic hematopoietic cell transplant. The chain is assembled from TRBV13-2 and TRBJ2-3; 9 junctional bases match TRBD2. CDR3 bases read: TGTGCCAGCGGTGATGTTGGGGGGGCGCGCGCAGAAACGCTGTAT. The encoded protein is CASGDVGGARAETLY. The full CDR3 sequence reads CASGDVGGARAETLYF.